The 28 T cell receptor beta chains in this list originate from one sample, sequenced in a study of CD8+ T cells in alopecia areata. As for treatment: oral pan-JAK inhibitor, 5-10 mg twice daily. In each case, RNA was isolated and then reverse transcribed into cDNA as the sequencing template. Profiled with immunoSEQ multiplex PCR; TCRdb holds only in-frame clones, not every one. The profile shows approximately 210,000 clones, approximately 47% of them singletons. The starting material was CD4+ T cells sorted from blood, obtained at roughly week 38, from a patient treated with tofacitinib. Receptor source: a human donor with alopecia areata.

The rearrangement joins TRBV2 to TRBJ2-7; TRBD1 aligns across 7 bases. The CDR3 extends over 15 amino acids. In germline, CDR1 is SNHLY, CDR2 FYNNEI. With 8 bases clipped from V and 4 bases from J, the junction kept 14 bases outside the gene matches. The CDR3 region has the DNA TGTGCCAGCTGCTCACAGGGACAGACCCTTTACGAGCAGTACTTC. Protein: CASCSQGQTLYEQYF.

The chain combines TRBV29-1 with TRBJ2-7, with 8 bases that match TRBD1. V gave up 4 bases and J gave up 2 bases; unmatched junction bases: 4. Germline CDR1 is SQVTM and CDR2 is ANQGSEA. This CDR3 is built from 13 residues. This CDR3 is CSVGGTGTYEQYF. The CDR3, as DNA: TGCAGCGTTGGCGGGACAGGTACCTACGAGCAGTACTTC.

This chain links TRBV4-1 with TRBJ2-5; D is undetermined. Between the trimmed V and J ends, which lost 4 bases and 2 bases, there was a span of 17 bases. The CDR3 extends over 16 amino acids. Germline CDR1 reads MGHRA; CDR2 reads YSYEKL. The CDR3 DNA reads TGCGCCAGCAGCCTGTTTCCTGACTGGAAACAAGAGACCCAGTACTTC. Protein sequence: CASSLFPDWKQETQYF.

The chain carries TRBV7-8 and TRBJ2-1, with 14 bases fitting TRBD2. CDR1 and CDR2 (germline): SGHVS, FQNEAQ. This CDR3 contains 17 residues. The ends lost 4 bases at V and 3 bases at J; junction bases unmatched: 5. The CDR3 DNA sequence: TGTGCCAGCAGCTCCGGAGGACTAGCGGGAGGCTACAATGAGCAGTTCTTC. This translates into CASSSGGLAGGYNEQFF.

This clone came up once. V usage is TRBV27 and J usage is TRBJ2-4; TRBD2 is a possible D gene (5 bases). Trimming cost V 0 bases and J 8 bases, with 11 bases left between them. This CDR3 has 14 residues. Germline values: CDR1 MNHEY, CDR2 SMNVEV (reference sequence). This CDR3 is CASSLSGLGYIQYF. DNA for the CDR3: TGTGCCAGCAGTTTATCTGGACTCGGGTACATTCAGTACTTC.

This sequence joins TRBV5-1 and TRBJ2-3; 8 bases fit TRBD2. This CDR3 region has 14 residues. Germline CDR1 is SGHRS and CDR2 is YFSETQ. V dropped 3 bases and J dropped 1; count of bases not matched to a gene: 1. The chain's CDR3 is CASSSTSGTDTQYF. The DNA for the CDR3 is TGCGCCAGCAGCTCGACTAGCGGCACAGATACGCAGTATTTT.

CDR3 sequence: CAISEGPHEAQHF. DNA for the CDR3: TGTGCCATCAGTGAGGGACCCCACGAGGCCCAGCATTTT. The chain carries TRBV10-3 and TRBJ1-5; no reliable D call. The length of the CDR3 is 13 residues. In germline, CDR1 is ENHRY, CDR2 SYGVKD. Trimming took off 2 bases at V and 11 bases at J, with 13 bases between the two ends.

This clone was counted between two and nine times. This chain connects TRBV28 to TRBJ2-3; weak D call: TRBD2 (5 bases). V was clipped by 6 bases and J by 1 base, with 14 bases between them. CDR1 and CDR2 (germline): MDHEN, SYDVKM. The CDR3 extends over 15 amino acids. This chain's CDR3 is CASRGRKGRTDTQYF. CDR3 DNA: TGTGCCAGCAGAGGGAGAAAGGGCCGCACAGATACGCAGTATTTT.

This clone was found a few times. The CDR3 sequence: CASSPGLPYEQYF. DNA for the CDR3: TGTGCCAGCAGCCCCGGACTACCCTACGAGCAGTACTTC. The chain links TRBV5-4 to TRBJ2-7; the D gene is possibly TRBD2 (6 bases). The CDR3 consists of 13 residues. In germline, CDR1 is SGHNT, CDR2 YYREEE (reference sequence). Trimming stripped 4 bases from V and 2 bases from J, with 10 bases between.

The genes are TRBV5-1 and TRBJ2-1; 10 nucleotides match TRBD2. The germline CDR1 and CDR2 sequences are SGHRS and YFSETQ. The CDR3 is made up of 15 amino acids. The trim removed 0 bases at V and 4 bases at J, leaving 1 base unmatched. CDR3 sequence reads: CASSLASGRYNEQFF. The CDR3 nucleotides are TGCGCCAGCAGCTTGGCTAGCGGGAGATACAATGAGCAGTTCTTC.

The chain's CDR3 is CASSEGGRGNYGYTF. The CDR3 bases are TGTGCCAGCAGTGAAGGGGGGAGAGGCAACTATGGCTACACCTTC. This chain links TRBV2 with TRBJ1-2, with a weak D call TRBD1 (5 bases). Trimming cost V 1 base and J 2 bases, with 11 bases left between them. From germline, CDR1 is SNHLY and CDR2 FYNNEI. The CDR3 runs to 15 residues.

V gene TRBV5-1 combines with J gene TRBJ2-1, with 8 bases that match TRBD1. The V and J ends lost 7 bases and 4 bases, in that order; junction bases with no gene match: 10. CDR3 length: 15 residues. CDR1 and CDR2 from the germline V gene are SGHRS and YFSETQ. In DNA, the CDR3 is TGCGCCAGCTCCCAAGGACAGGGATCTTACAATGAGCAGTTCTTC. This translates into CASSQGQGSYNEQFF.

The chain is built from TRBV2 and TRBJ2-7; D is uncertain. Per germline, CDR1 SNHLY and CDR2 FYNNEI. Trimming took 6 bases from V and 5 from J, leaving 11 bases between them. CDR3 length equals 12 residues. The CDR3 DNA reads TGTGCCAGCAGGAAGCGAGTGGACGAGCAGTACTTC. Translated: CASRKRVDEQYF.

CDR3 DNA: TGTGCCAGCAGCTACAACCTCTTCACTGAAGCTTTCTTT. It encodes CASSYNLFTEAFF. The rearrangement joins TRBV5-5 to TRBJ1-1; D ambiguous. The CDR3 totals 13 residues. CDR1 and CDR2 from the germline V gene are SGHKS and YYEKEE (reference sequence). V was shortened by 3 bases and J by 4 bases, with 10 bases between the two germline ends. Drawing the rest from reference TRBV5-5 and TRBJ1-1, the complete variable domain is DAGVTQSPTHLIKTRGQQVTLRCSPISGHKSVSWYQQVLGQGPQFIFQYYEKEERGRGNFPDRFSARQFPNYSSELNVNALLLGDSALYLCASSYNLFTEAFFGQGTRLTVV.

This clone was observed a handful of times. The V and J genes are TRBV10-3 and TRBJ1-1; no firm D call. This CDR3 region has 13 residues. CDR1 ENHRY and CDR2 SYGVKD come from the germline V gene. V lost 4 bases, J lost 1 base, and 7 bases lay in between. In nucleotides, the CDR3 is TGTGCCATCAGTGTCGCGGGGAACACTGAAGCTTTCTTT. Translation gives CAISVAGNTEAFF.

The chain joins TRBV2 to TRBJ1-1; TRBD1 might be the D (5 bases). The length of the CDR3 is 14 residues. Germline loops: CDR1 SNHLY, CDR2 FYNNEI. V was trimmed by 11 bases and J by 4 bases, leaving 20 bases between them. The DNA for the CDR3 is TGTGCCTCCTCCCATGCGGGGACGACCACTGAAGCTTTCTTT. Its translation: CASSHAGTTTEAFF.

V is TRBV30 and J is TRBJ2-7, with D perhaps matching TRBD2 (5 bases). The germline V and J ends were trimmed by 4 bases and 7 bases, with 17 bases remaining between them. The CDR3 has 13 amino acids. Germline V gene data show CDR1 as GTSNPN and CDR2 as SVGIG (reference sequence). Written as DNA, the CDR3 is TGTGCCTGGATCTCACGAGGGTCCTGGGAGCAGTACTTC. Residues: CAWISRGSWEQYF.

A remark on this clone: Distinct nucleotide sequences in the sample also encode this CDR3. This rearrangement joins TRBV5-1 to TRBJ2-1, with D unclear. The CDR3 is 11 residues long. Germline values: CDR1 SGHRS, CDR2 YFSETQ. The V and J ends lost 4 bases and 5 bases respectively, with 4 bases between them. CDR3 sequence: CASSLDNEQFF. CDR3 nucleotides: TGCGCCAGCAGCCTGGACAATGAGCAGTTCTTC.

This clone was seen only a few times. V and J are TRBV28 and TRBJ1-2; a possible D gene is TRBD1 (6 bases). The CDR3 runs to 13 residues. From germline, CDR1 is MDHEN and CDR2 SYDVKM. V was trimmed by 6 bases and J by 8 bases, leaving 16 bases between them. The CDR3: CASRPRRGGGYTF. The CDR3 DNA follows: TGTGCCAGCAGGCCGCGGCGGGGGGGCGGCTACACCTTC.

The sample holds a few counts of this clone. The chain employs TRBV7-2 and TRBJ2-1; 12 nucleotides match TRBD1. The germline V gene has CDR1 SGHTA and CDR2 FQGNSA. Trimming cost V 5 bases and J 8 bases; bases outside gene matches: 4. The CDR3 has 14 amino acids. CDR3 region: CASSGTGGLHEQFF. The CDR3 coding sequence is TGTGCCAGCAGCGGGACAGGGGGCCTCCATGAGCAGTTCTTC.

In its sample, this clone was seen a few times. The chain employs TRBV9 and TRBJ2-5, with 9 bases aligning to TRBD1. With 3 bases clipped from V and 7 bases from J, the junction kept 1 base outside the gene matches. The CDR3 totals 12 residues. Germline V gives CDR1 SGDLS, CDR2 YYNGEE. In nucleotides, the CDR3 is TGTGCCAGCAGCGCGACAGGGGGGACCCAGTACTTC. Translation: CASSATGGTQYF.

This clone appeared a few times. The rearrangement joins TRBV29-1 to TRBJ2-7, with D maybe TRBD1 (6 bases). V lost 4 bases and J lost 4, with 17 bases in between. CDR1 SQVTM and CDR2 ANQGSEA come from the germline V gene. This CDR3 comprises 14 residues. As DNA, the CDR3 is TGCAGCGTTGTAGCACAGGGACATTCTTACGAGCAGTACTTC. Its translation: CSVVAQGHSYEQYF.

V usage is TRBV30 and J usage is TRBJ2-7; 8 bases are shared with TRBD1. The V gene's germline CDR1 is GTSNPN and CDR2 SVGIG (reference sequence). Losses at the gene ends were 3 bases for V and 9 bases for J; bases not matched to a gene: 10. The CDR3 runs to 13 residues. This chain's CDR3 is CAWSGQGRFGQYF. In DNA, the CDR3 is TGTGCCTGGAGCGGACAGGGAAGGTTTGGGCAGTACTTC.

CDR3 in DNA: TGCGCCAGCAGCCGACAAGGATCAGCCGTTAATGAAAAACTGTTTTTT. Translating gives CASSRQGSAVNEKLFF. The rearrangement joins TRBV4-1 to TRBJ1-4; D uncertain. The CDR3 consists of 16 residues. CDR1 is MGHRA and CDR2 is YSYEKL in the germline V gene. V shed 4 bases and J shed 4 bases, with 16 bases lying between them.

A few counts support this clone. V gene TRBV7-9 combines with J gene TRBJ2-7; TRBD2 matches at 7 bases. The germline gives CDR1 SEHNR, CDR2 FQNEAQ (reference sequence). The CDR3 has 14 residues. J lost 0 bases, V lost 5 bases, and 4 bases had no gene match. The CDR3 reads CASSPGLVSYEQYF. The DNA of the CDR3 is TGTGCCAGCAGCCCAGGACTAGTCTCCTACGAGCAGTACTTC.

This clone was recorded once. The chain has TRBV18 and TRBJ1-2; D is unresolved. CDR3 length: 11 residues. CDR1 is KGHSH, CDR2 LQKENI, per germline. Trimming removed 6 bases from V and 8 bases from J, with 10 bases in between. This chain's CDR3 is CASSSEGGYTF. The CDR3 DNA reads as TGTGCCAGCTCTTCGGAAGGCGGCTACACCTTC.

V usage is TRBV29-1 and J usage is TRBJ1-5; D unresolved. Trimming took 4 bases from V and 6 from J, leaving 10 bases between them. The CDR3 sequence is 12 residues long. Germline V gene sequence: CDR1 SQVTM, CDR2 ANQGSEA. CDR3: CSVGPKSQPQHF. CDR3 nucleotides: TGCAGCGTTGGTCCAAAAAGTCAGCCCCAGCATTTT.

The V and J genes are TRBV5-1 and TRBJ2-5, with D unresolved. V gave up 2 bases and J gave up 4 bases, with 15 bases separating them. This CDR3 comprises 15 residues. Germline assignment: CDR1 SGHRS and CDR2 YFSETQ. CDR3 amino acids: CASSFGHTPGETQYF. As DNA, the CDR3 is TGCGCCAGCAGCTTTGGGCACACCCCCGGAGAGACCCAGTACTTC.